Below are 16 T cell receptor beta chains sequenced from a single sample in a study of T cell repertoires in cytomegalovirus infection. No antigen has been identified for these receptors. TCRdb redid the calling of the reads with MiXCR, one entry per CDR3 protein. The sample lists some 700,000 distinct CDR3 sequences, roughly 33% occurring once. The sequences come from cultured PBMCs, collected from culture after CMV antigen stimulation. The receptor source for this set is a human donor in good health (CMV status not recorded). Some clones in this sample may be carry-over from other donors' samples.

The V gene is TRBV10-3, the J gene TRBJ1-1, with a possible D match to TRBD1 (6 bases). This CDR3 is built from 15 residues. Germline CDR1 ENHRY, CDR2 SYGVKD. The ends were cut back, 10 bases at V and 0 bases at J, with 18 bases in the middle. In DNA, the CDR3 is TGTGCCACCACGATTGACAGGCCTATGAACACTGAAGCTTTCTTT. Amino acids: CATTIDRPMNTEAFF.

As DNA, the CDR3 is TGTGCCAGCAGCACCCGGGACCGGGGTGGCGAGCAGTACTTC. Translated: CASSTRDRGGEQYF. This chain links TRBV7-6 with TRBJ2-7; D might be TRBD1 or TRBD2, each matching 5 bases. The CDR3 is 14 amino acids. Germline lookup yields CDR1 SGHVS and CDR2 FNYEAQ. Trimming pared 5 bases from V and 6 bases from J, leaving 17 bases between.

The CDR3 spells CASSLAGFTEAFF. The DNA for the CDR3 is TGTGCCAGCAGCTTAGCAGGGTTTACTGAAGCTTTCTTT. The rearrangement links TRBV7-2 to TRBJ1-1; D uncertain. Trimming removed 0 bases at V and 5 bases at J, with 7 bases between. The CDR3 contains 13 residues. CDR1 and CDR2 (germline): SGHTA, FQGNSA. Based on the CDR3 plus reference TRBV7-2 and TRBJ1-1, the full variable domain is GAGVSQSPSNKVTEKGKDVELRCDPISGHTALYWYRQSLGQGLEFLIYFQGNSAPDKSGLPSDRFSAERTGGSVSTLTIQRTQQEDSAVYLCASSLAGFTEAFFGQGTRLTVV.

This clonotype was recorded a few times. CDR3 bases: TGTGCCAGCAGTTCTCAGACTGGAAATTCACCCCTCCACTTT. This gives the protein CASSSQTGNSPLHF. The rearrangement joins TRBV27 to TRBJ1-6; no definite D call. The CDR3 is made up of 14 amino acids. The germline V and J ends were trimmed by 4 bases and 7 bases, with 11 bases remaining between them. The germline V gene has CDR1 MNHEY and CDR2 SMNVEV (reference sequence).

This clonotype was recorded many times. V usage is TRBV28 and J usage is TRBJ2-1; 8 nucleotides match TRBD2. The V and J ends lost 5 bases and 4 bases, in that order; junction bases with no gene match: 4. Germline V gene data show CDR1 as MDHEN and CDR2 as SYDVKM. This CDR3 is built from 14 residues. CDR3 protein: CASSRGLEYNEQFF. The CDR3 DNA sequence: TGTGCCAGCAGTCGGGGACTAGAGTACAATGAGCAGTTCTTC.

This clonotype was seen a few times. The CDR3, as DNA: TGTGCCAGCAGTTTCAGCGATAATTCACCCCTCCACTTT. Its protein is CASSFSDNSPLHF. The chain joins TRBV12-3 or TRBV12-4 to TRBJ1-6; D not resolved. Trimming took 3 bases from V and 5 from J, leaving 5 bases between them. This CDR3 is 13 amino acids long.

The chain carries TRBV2 and TRBJ2-5, with 9 bases aligning to TRBD1. The germline gives CDR1 SNHLY, CDR2 FYNNEI. The CDR3 extends over 14 amino acids. Trimming cost V 8 bases and J 5 bases; bases outside gene matches: 9. The CDR3 sequence is CASDITGGGETQYF. CDR3 nucleotide sequence: TGTGCCAGCGATATAACAGGGGGCGGCGAGACCCAGTACTTC. Full variable domain (remainder filled in from reference TRBV2 and TRBJ2-5): EPEVTQTPSHQVTQMGQEVILRCVPISNHLYFYWYRQILGQKVEFLVSFYNNEISEKSEIFDDQFSVERPDGSNFTLKIRSTKLEDSAMYFCASDITGGGETQYFGPGTRLLVL.

V usage is TRBV20-1 and J usage is TRBJ2-1; TRBD2 agrees at 10 bases. This CDR3 is built from 16 residues. Germline V CDR1 and CDR2: DFQATT, SNEGSKA (reference sequence). V shed 3 bases, J shed 5 bases, and the junction held 10 bases outside the gene matches. The CDR3 loop reads CSASEASGSPNNEQFF. For the CDR3, the DNA is TGCAGTGCTAGCGAGGCTAGCGGGAGCCCTAACAATGAGCAGTTCTTC.

This chain joins TRBV15 and TRBJ1-4, with 8 bases identical to TRBD1. Unmatched junction bases numbered 4, after V lost 1 base and J lost 3 bases. CDR3 length: 16 amino acids. Per germline, CDR1 LNHNV and CDR2 YYDKDF (reference sequence). The CDR3 DNA follows: TGTGCCACCAGCAGAGCAGGACAGGGCTCTAATGAAAAACTGTTTTTT. The encoded protein is CATSRAGQGSNEKLFF.

There are a few counts of this clonotype. The chain uses TRBV7-7 and TRBJ2-5; D remains ambiguous. The CDR3 contains 14 residues. The germline V gene encodes CDR1 SSHAT and CDR2 FNYEAQ (reference sequence). Trimming shortened V by 2 bases and J by 2 bases, and 9 bases separated the two germline ends. The CDR3 reads CASSLMLGQETQYF. CDR3 DNA sequence: TGTGCCAGCAGCTTAATGTTGGGGCAAGAGACCCAGTACTTC.

This chain connects TRBV4-2 to TRBJ2-1, with 7 bases that match TRBD2. The trim removed 5 bases at V and 4 bases at J, leaving 11 bases unmatched. The length of the CDR3 is 16 residues. Germline V CDR1 and CDR2: LGHNA, YNFKEQ. In DNA, the CDR3 is TGTGCCAGCAGCATCATATACGGGGGGAGTTACAATGAGCAGTTCTTC. Protein: CASSIIYGGSYNEQFF.

This clonotype occurred a few times. The genes are TRBV7-2 and TRBJ2-3, with 9 bases matching TRBD2. Germline CDR1 reads SGHTA; CDR2 reads FQGNSA. The length of the CDR3 is 18 residues. Unmatched junction bases numbered 13, after V lost 3 bases and J lost 3 bases. The chain's CDR3 is CASSFLSRSSGKTDTQYF. Written as DNA, the CDR3 is TGTGCCAGCAGCTTTTTATCAAGATCTAGCGGGAAAACAGATACGCAGTATTTT.

This clonotype occurred a few times. V gene TRBV7-2 combines with J gene TRBJ1-2, with 7 bases aligning to TRBD1. Trimming took 5 bases from V and 5 from J; bases not matched to a gene: 14. The CDR3 length is 16 residues. The germline V gene has CDR1 SGHTA and CDR2 FQGNSA. The CDR3 loop is CASSPGGYRAVYGYTF. CDR3 coding DNA: TGTGCCAGCAGCCCAGGGGGGTACAGGGCGGTTTATGGCTACACCTTC.

The chain joins TRBV18 to TRBJ1-6; 10 positions match TRBD1. From germline, CDR1 is KGHSH and CDR2 LQKENI. Trimming at V came to 3 bases and at J to 8 bases, leaving 1 base not matched to a gene. This CDR3 is 14 amino acids long. The CDR3 protein is CASSPGTGDSPLHF. CDR3 in DNA: TGTGCCAGCTCACCCGGGACAGGGGATTCACCCCTCCACTTT.

This clonotype was seen only a few times. This chain uses TRBV19 with TRBJ2-7, with 7 bases lining up with TRBD1. V gave up 3 bases and J gave up 3 bases; unmatched junction bases: 5. Per germline, CDR1 LNHDA and CDR2 SQIVND (reference sequence). The CDR3 runs 14 residues. Here the CDR3 DNA reads TGTGCCAGTAGTATGGGGACAGTGAGCTACGAGCAGTACTTC. It specifies CASSMGTVSYEQYF.

This clonotype was observed a few times. This rearrangement joins TRBV4-1 to TRBJ1-2, with no clear D. The V gene lost 2 bases and the J gene lost 2 bases, with 6 bases spanning the gap. Germline V gene data show CDR1 as MGHRA and CDR2 as YSYEKL. The CDR3 has 13 amino acids. This chain's CDR3 is CASSQMRNYGYTF. The CDR3 bases are TGCGCCAGCAGCCAAATGAGGAACTATGGCTACACCTTC.